Presented here are 23 T cell receptor beta chains from one specimen sequenced in a study of radiation and T cells in renal cell carcinoma. The table came from immunoSEQ multiplex PCR; TCRdb's copy has only in-frame clones and leaves some out. The table includes around 75,000 clones, roughly 87% detected once. Regarding time point: blood 2 weeks post-SBRT. Treatment noted: 15 Gy SBRT to primary tumor, nephrectomy 4 weeks later. The input for sequencing was blood, taken from a patient whose treatment included radiotherapy and nephrectomy. The receptor set was obtained from a man aged 55 to 70 with renal cell carcinoma.

The chain employs TRBV10-1 and TRBJ1-4, with D hard to call. Per germline, CDR1 WNHNN and CDR2 SYGVQD (reference sequence). Trimming left V 0 bases short and J 4 bases short, with 3 bases between. The CDR3 contains 13 residues. CDR3: CASSESGNEKLFF. DNA for the CDR3: TGCGCCAGCAGTGAGTCCGGTAATGAAAAACTGTTTTTT.

The chain combines TRBV2 with TRBJ2-1; a possible D gene is TRBD2 (6 bases). Trimming stripped 0 bases from V and 6 bases from J, with 15 bases between. Per germline, CDR1 SNHLY and CDR2 FYNNEI. The CDR3 has 16 residues. CDR3 sequence: CASSEARLAMGNEQFF. DNA of the CDR3: TGTGCCAGCAGTGAAGCGAGGCTAGCGATGGGCAATGAGCAGTTCTTC. Full variable domain (outside the CDR3, taken from reference TRBV2 and TRBJ2-1): EPEVTQTPSHQVTQMGQEVILRCVPISNHLYFYWYRQILGQKVEFLVSFYNNEISEKSEIFDDQFSVERPDGSNFTLKIRSTKLEDSAMYFCASSEARLAMGNEQFFGPGTRLTVL.

This clone was seen once. The chain recombines TRBV30 with TRBJ2-5; 7 bases are a match to TRBD1. V lost 4 bases, J lost 7 bases, and 9 bases stayed unmatched. The CDR3 has 13 residues. Germline values: CDR1 GTSNPN, CDR2 SVGIG (reference sequence). The CDR3, as DNA: TGTGCCTGGATGCAGGGTCCAGGGGGGACCCAGTACTTC. It translates to CAWMQGPGGTQYF.

The DNA of the CDR3 is TGTGCCAGTAATCCCTCCGGGGGCTCCGTGGCCCAGTACTTC. This translates into CASNPSGGSVAQYF. The V gene is TRBV19, the J gene TRBJ2-5; either TRBD1 or TRBD2 may fit D (6 bases each). Germline V gives CDR1 LNHDA, CDR2 SQIVND (reference sequence). The CDR3 runs 14 residues. V was shortened by 7 bases and J by 9 bases, with 21 bases between the two germline ends.

V and J are TRBV15 and TRBJ2-3; the D gene is possibly TRBD1 (5 bases). The CDR3 is 15 residues long. The ends were cut back, 0 bases at V and 3 bases at J, with 10 bases in the middle. CDR1 LNHNV and CDR2 YYDKDF come from the germline V gene (reference sequence). CDR3 region: CATSRDAAGTDTQYF. DNA of the CDR3: TGTGCCACCAGCAGAGATGCGGCAGGGACAGATACGCAGTATTTT.

In this sample, this clone turned up a few times. Written as DNA, the CDR3 is TGTGCCAGCAGCCTAAGGACTAGCGGGACAGATACGCAGTATTTT. It codes for CASSLRTSGTDTQYF. The chain is built from TRBV5-4 and TRBJ2-3; 11 nucleotides line up with TRBD2. This CDR3 region has 15 residues. V shed 4 bases and J 3 bases; nucleotides not matched to a gene: 4. Looked up from germline, CDR1 is SGHNT and CDR2 is YYREEE (reference sequence). The variable domain in full, with the rest retrieved from reference TRBV5-4 and TRBJ2-3, is ETGVTQSPTHLIKTRGQQVTLRCSSQSGHNTVSWYQQALGQGPQFIFQYYREEENGRGNFPPRFSGLQFPNYSSELNVNALELDDSALYLCASSLRTSGTDTQYFGPGTRLTVL.

The chain has TRBV14 and TRBJ1-2; the D is unclear. The CDR3 covers 15 residues. The V gene's germline CDR1 is SGHDN and CDR2 FVKESK. V gave up 1 base and J gave up 0 bases, with 9 bases separating them. CDR3 nucleotides: TGTGCCAGCAGCCAAGTGGCCAGATCTAACTATGGCTACACCTTC. Residues: CASSQVARSNYGYTF. Combining the CDR3 with reference TRBV14 and TRBJ1-2 gives the whole variable domain EAGVTQFPSHSVIEKGQTVTLRCDPISGHDNLYWYRRVMGKEIKFLLHFVKESKQDESGMPNNRFLAERTGGTYSTLKVQPAELEDSGVYFCASSQVARSNYGYTFGSGTRLTVV.

The chain employs TRBV4-1 and TRBJ2-2; TRBD1 is a possible D gene (5 bases). V lost 4 bases and J 5 bases, leaving 14 bases between the germline ends. This CDR3 has 15 residues. Germline CDR1 is MGHRA and CDR2 is YSYEKL. The CDR3 is CASSPVGRKTGELFF. CDR3 in DNA: TGCGCCAGCAGCCCCGTGGGGCGGAAGACCGGGGAGCTGTTTTTT.

The rearrangement joins TRBV6-5 to TRBJ2-1; D unclear. Germline loops: CDR1 MNHEY, CDR2 SVGAGI. The CDR3 sequence is 13 residues long. V lost 3 bases to trimming and J lost 5 bases, with 8 bases between them. The CDR3 loop reads CASSYLRNNEQFF. The CDR3, as DNA: TGTGCCAGCAGTTATCTTAGGAACAATGAGCAGTTCTTC.

The chain uses TRBV4-2 and TRBJ2-3, with D possibly matching TRBD1 (5 bases). Germline V CDR1 and CDR2: LGHNA, YNFKEQ. This CDR3 is built from 17 residues. The ends were cut back, 0 bases at V and 0 bases at J, with 13 bases in the middle. CDR3 nucleotides: TGTGCCAGCAGCCAAGATCCAGGGCAAGGGAGCACAGATACGCAGTATTTT. Residues: CASSQDPGQGSTDTQYF.

This chain uses TRBV7-6 with TRBJ2-3, with 14 bases identical to TRBD2. The CDR3 length is 16 residues. Trimming cost V 4 bases and J 4 bases; bases outside gene matches: 4. Germline V lookup: CDR1 SGHVS, CDR2 FNYEAQ. CDR3 protein: CASSYGLAGGPDTQYF. The DNA of the CDR3 is TGTGCCAGCAGCTACGGACTAGCGGGAGGTCCAGATACGCAGTATTTT.

This clone was picked up a small number of times. The rearrangement links TRBV5-1 to TRBJ2-3; TRBD2 matches at 9 bases. Germline trimming cut 1 base from V and 0 bases from J; bases unmatched to any gene: 3. The V gene's germline CDR1 is SGHRS and CDR2 YFSETQ. The CDR3 has 16 residues. CDR3 DNA: TGCGCCAGCAGCTTGACTAGCGGGCCTAGCACAGATACGCAGTATTTT. It is translated as CASSLTSGPSTDTQYF.

The rearrangement uses TRBV7-9 and TRBJ2-2, with a possible D match to TRBD2 (5 bases). The CDR3 totals 14 residues. Trimming pared 5 bases from V and 5 bases from J, leaving 12 bases between. CDR1 and CDR2 (germline): SEHNR, FQNEAQ (reference sequence). This chain's CDR3 is CASSPRRLTGELFF. The DNA for the CDR3 is TGTGCCAGCAGCCCGAGGAGGCTAACCGGGGAGCTGTTTTTT.

The rearrangement links TRBV7-2 to TRBJ1-4, with 9 positions matching TRBD1. The length of the CDR3 is 15 residues. Germline CDR1 and CDR2: SGHTA and FQGNSA. Trimming at V came to 5 bases and at J to 8 bases, leaving 9 bases not matched to a gene. CDR3 DNA sequence: TGTGCCAGCAGCCGTCTGGGACAGGGAGGCGAAAAACTGTTTTTT. Translating it yields CASSRLGQGGEKLFF.

The rearrangement joins TRBV7-6 to TRBJ2-1; 10 positions agree with TRBD2. Germline-derived CDR1 and CDR2 are SGHVS and FNYEAQ. The CDR3 extends over 18 amino acids. J gave up 6 bases and V 1 base, and 12 bases lay outside the gene matches. For the CDR3, the DNA is TGTGCCAGCAGCTTAGGCCTGGCTAGCGGGAGCTGGGGCAATGAGCAGTTCTTC. Encoded protein: CASSLGLASGSWGNEQFF.

The chain couples TRBV28 to TRBJ1-2; D is unclear. Germline V CDR1 and CDR2: MDHEN, SYDVKM. The V end lost 3 bases, the J end lost 8 bases, and 13 bases lay between the germline ends. The CDR3 spans 13 residues. CDR3: CASSLEDGRGYTF. In DNA, the CDR3 is TGTGCCAGCAGTTTGGAGGATGGGCGAGGCTACACCTTC.

The V gene is TRBV19, the J gene TRBJ2-3; 9 nucleotides line up with TRBD1. Germline CDR1 reads LNHDA; CDR2 reads SQIVND (reference sequence). The trim removed 3 bases at V and 1 base at J, leaving 5 bases unmatched. The CDR3 is 16 residues long. CDR3 nucleotides: TGTGCCAGTAGTATTCGGACAGGGGCACGCACAGATACGCAGTATTTT. Translating gives CASSIRTGARTDTQYF. The whole variable domain, remainder taken from reference TRBV19 and TRBJ2-3, is DGGITQSPKYLFRKEGQNVTLSCEQNLNHDAMYWYRQDPGQGLRLIYYSQIVNDFQKGDIAEGYSVSREKKESFPLTVTSAQKNPTAFYLCASSIRTGARTDTQYFGPGTRLTVL.

V is TRBV19 and J is TRBJ1-5; TRBD1 might be the D (5 bases). The CDR3 contains 14 residues. Trimming removed 9 bases from V and 2 bases from J, with 14 bases in between. Per germline, CDR1 LNHDA and CDR2 SQIVND (reference sequence). CDR3 amino acids: CASQSWDGNQPQHF. CDR3 DNA: TGTGCCAGCCAGTCGTGGGACGGCAATCAGCCCCAGCATTTT. Using reference TRBV19 and TRBJ1-5 for the parts outside the CDR3, the full variable domain is DGGITQSPKYLFRKEGQNVTLSCEQNLNHDAMYWYRQDPGQGLRLIYYSQIVNDFQKGDIAEGYSVSREKKESFPLTVTSAQKNPTAFYLCASQSWDGNQPQHFGDGTRLSIL.

The chain is built from TRBV7-2 and TRBJ2-3; D ambiguous. The CDR3 totals 15 residues. V was trimmed by 0 bases and J by 1 base, leaving 8 bases between them. Germline CDR1 SGHTA, CDR2 FQGNSA. The CDR3: CASSLAFAGTDTQYF. CDR3 nucleotide sequence: TGTGCCAGCAGCTTAGCGTTCGCGGGCACAGATACGCAGTATTTT.

This chain uses TRBV18 with TRBJ1-1; 7 nucleotides line up with TRBD1. The CDR3 loop spans 13 amino acids. Germline CDR1 and CDR2: KGHSH and LQKENI. The ends lost 5 bases at V and 5 bases at J; junction bases unmatched: 5. The chain's CDR3 is CASSDREKTEAFF. CDR3 sequence (DNA): TGTGCCAGCTCAGACAGGGAGAAGACTGAAGCTTTCTTT.

The chain links TRBV27 to TRBJ2-5; no firm D call. The CDR3 contains 14 residues. The V gene's germline CDR1 is MNHEY and CDR2 SMNVEV (reference sequence). With 0 bases removed from V and 5 bases from J, the gap between germline ends came to 10 bases. The CDR3 loop is CASSLSGFIETQYF. The CDR3, as DNA: TGTGCCAGCAGTTTATCGGGGTTTATCGAGACCCAGTACTTC.

The chain is built from TRBV2 and TRBJ2-7, with 7 nucleotides matching TRBD1. This CDR3 is 14 amino acids long. V lost 9 bases, J lost 5 bases, and 13 bases stayed unmatched. Germline assignment: CDR1 SNHLY and CDR2 FYNNEI. The CDR3 reads CARRGLQGWDEQYF. CDR3 DNA: TGTGCCAGGAGGGGGCTACAGGGTTGGGACGAGCAGTACTTC.

V gene TRBV5-6 combines with J gene TRBJ1-1; possible D gene TRBD1, 5 bases. The CDR3 spans 14 residues. V dropped 0 bases and J dropped 1 base, with 7 bases sitting between them. Germline V gene lookup returns CDR1 SGHDT and CDR2 YYEEEE. The CDR3 sequence is CASSLDGGNTEAFF. CDR3 sequence (DNA): TGTGCCAGCAGCTTGGATGGGGGGAACACTGAAGCTTTCTTT.